This T cell receptor beta chain was sequenced in a study of blood T cell repertoires in COVID-19. TCRdb keeps only in-frame clones here, not all; method: immunoSEQ multiplex PCR. The profile shows 200,000 to 250,000 clones, about four fifths of them singletons. The receptor was derived from a woman of 80 years or more with COVID-19, enrolled during active disease. The sequenced material came from peripheral blood.

CDR3 amino acids: CASSLLVASGFYEQYF. CDR3 sequence (DNA): TGTGCCAGCAGCTTACTAGTCGCTAGCGGATTCTACGAGCAGTACTTC. The V gene is TRBV5-6, the J gene TRBJ2-7; 7 bases match TRBD2. V shed 2 bases, J shed 3 bases, and the junction held 11 bases outside the gene matches. Germline assignment: CDR1 SGHDT and CDR2 YYEEEE. The CDR3 length is 16 residues.